The source of this TCR beta chain is a study of PD-1 blockade in classical Hodgkin lymphoma. General study findings and limits: Relative to healthy donors, newly diagnosed patients reportedly had lower baseline TCR diversity, which was reported as lower still in relapsed/refractory patients. Underlying causes for the observed repertoire differences were not defined, possibly disease activity or prior therapy.

About this clone: The antigen is undetermined.

This table comes from immunoSEQ multiplex PCR, and its TCRdb copy is limited to in-frame clones, with some not included. The profile shows under 20,000 clones, approximately 80% of them singletons. CDR3 length equals 12 residues. Germline V gene lookup returns CDR1 MDHEN and CDR2 SYDVKM. V was shortened by 5 bases and J by 7 bases, with 9 bases between the two germline ends. Time point meaning: newly diagnosed, previously untreated cHL patient sample. By magnetic negative selection, CD4+ T cells were purified from thawed PBMCs. The authors used newly diagnosed, untreated classical Hodgkin lymphoma PBMCs as comparison.

The chain is built from TRBV28 and TRBJ1-5; D is perhaps TRBD1 (6 bases). The source material was CD4+ T cells from blood. The receptor was derived from a human donor with classical Hodgkin lymphoma. CDR3 loop: CASSLGGQPQHF. DNA of the CDR3: TGTGCCAGCAGTCTAGGGGGGCAGCCCCAGCATTTT.